These 18 T cell receptor beta chains were sequenced from one sample in a study of blood T cells in healthy people across ages. PCR was performed a second time for about 7 to 11 cycles using a sample-barcoded 5' primer and a J-beta primer mix. TCRdb re-analysed the 5' RACE reads in MiXCR, keeping a single row per CDR3 protein. The sample contains approximately 600,000 distinct CDR3 sequences, 58% of which appear only once. The source material was blood. These receptors came from a man between 60 and 70 years old in good health.

This clonotype has just a few counts. The genes are TRBV4-2 and TRBJ2-1; 10 nucleotides align to TRBD2. The CDR3 consists of 18 residues. Trimming removed 1 base from V and 5 bases from J; junction bases left unmatched: 11. CDR1 and CDR2 from the germline V gene are LGHNA and YNFKEQ. This CDR3 reads CASSQGRTSGERDNEQFF. CDR3 nucleotides: TGTGCCAGCAGCCAAGGGCGTACTAGCGGGGAGCGGGACAATGAGCAGTTCTTC.

The gene calls are TRBV5-1 and TRBJ1-2; 8 bases are a match to TRBD1. The CDR3 has 14 amino acids. Germline trimming cut 4 bases from V and 9 bases from J; bases unmatched to any gene: 11. Germline V gene data show CDR1 as SGHRS and CDR2 as YFSETQ. In nucleotides, the CDR3 is TGCGCCAGCAGCGGAACGACAGGGGACTACAGCTACACCTTC. It specifies CASSGTTGDYSYTF.

The rearrangement uses TRBV20-1 and TRBJ2-5, with D unresolved. CDR3 size: 14 residues. The V and J ends lost 5 bases and 1 base respectively, with 14 bases between them. Germline V gene sequence: CDR1 DFQATT, CDR2 SNEGSKA (reference sequence). CDR3 in amino acids: CSAGKDGAQETQYF. Here the CDR3 DNA reads TGCAGTGCTGGGAAGGACGGTGCCCAAGAGACCCAGTACTTC.

This clonotype was detected only a few times. The V gene is TRBV19, the J gene TRBJ2-6; weak D call: TRBD2 (6 bases). This CDR3 region has 15 residues. Germline-derived CDR1 and CDR2 are LNHDA and SQIVND (reference sequence). V lost 5 bases and J lost 2, with 10 bases in between. The CDR3 reads CASSWDFPGANVLTF. The CDR3 DNA reads TGTGCCAGTAGTTGGGACTTCCCTGGGGCCAACGTCCTGACTTTC.

The J gene is TRBJ1-2, the V gene TRBV21-1; no DNA check was done on the table's D call, TRBD1. TRBV21-1 is listed as a pseudogene. The CDR3 totals 15 residues. In DNA form, the CDR3 reads TGTGCCAGCAGCCCCGATGTTCCAGGGGACTATGGCTACACCTTC. Protein: CASSPDVPGDYGYTF.

V gene TRBV9 combines with J gene TRBJ2-5, with TRBD1 as a possible D gene (6 bases). The CDR3 has 16 amino acids. Germline values: CDR1 SGDLS, CDR2 YYNGEE. V lost 3 bases, J lost 1 base, and 16 bases lay in between. CDR3 sequence (DNA): TGTGCCAGCAGCGACTCAGGGTGGGGGCCCCAAGAGACCCAGTACTTC. Translating it yields CASSDSGWGPQETQYF.

This clonotype was counted between two and nine times. V and J are TRBV6-5 and TRBJ2-7; possible D gene TRBD1, 5 bases. The CDR3 totals 13 residues. Between the trimmed V and J ends, which lost 6 bases and 5 bases, there was a span of 14 bases. The germline V gene has CDR1 MNHEY and CDR2 SVGAGI. CDR3 in amino acids: CASSEVQGHEQYF. The CDR3 DNA sequence: TGTGCCAGCAGCGAGGTGCAGGGCCACGAGCAGTACTTC.

Only one count was recorded for this clonotype. The chain has TRBV20-1 and TRBJ2-5; D perhaps matches TRBD2 (6 bases). The CDR3 totals 15 residues. Germline V gene lookup returns CDR1 DFQATT and CDR2 SNEGSKA (reference sequence). V was cut by 7 bases and J by 4 bases, with 22 bases left in between. In DNA form, the CDR3 reads TGCAGTGGGAAGCGGGCCCTCACGACTGGAGAGACCCAGTACTTC. It translates to CSGKRALTTGETQYF.

The chain links TRBV2 to TRBJ1-2; 10 nucleotides line up with TRBD1. The CDR3 sequence is 16 residues long. V lost 4 bases and J lost 4; bases outside the gene matches: 9. Per the germline V gene, CDR1 is SNHLY and CDR2 is FYNNEI. This CDR3 reads CASSARTGGIIYGYTF. CDR3 bases: TGTGCCAGCAGTGCTAGGACAGGGGGAATTATCTATGGCTACACCTTC.

This clonotype was seen a handful of times. This chain connects TRBV6-5 to TRBJ1-6; a possible D gene is TRBD1 (6 bases). Looked up from germline, CDR1 is MNHEY and CDR2 is SVGAGI. Trimming removed 5 bases at V and 7 bases at J, with 9 bases between. The CDR3 runs to 13 residues. CDR3 in amino acids: CASSDTGNSPLHF. As DNA, the CDR3 is TGTGCCAGCAGTGACACAGGGAATTCACCCCTCCACTTT.

The gene calls are TRBV5-1 and TRBJ1-2, with 10 bases identical to TRBD1. V was pared by 4 bases and J by 4 bases, with 10 bases of the junction left unmatched. Germline V gene data show CDR1 as SGHRS and CDR2 as YFSETQ. There are 16 residues in the CDR3. DNA for the CDR3: TGCGCCAGCAGCGGAGAAGGGACAGGGGACGCCTATGGCTACACCTTC. This encodes CASSGEGTGDAYGYTF.

The chain carries TRBV27 and TRBJ2-5; possible D gene TRBD2, 7 bases. CDR3 length: 16 amino acids. V lost 6 bases to trimming and J lost 8 bases, with 25 bases between them. Germline CDR1 MNHEY, CDR2 SMNVEV (reference sequence). CDR3 sequence: CASRSGGGGKEGTQYF. The DNA of the CDR3 is TGTGCCAGCAGATCTGGGGGCGGGGGTAAGGAAGGAACCCAGTACTTC.

This clonotype has only a few counts. V is TRBV7-2 and J is TRBJ2-1, with unresolved D. Germline V gene sequence: CDR1 SGHTA, CDR2 FQGNSA. The CDR3 covers 12 residues. V gave up 3 bases and J gave up 7 bases, with 7 bases separating them. CDR3: CASSFGLNEQFF. CDR3 nucleotide sequence: TGTGCCAGCAGCTTCGGTCTAAATGAGCAGTTCTTC.

This chain joins TRBV6-4 and TRBJ2-1; D gene ambiguous. V dropped 4 bases and J dropped 0 bases, with 7 bases sitting between them. The CDR3 is 14 residues long. CDR1 and CDR2 (germline): MRHNA, SNTAGT. The CDR3 region has the DNA TGTGCCAGCAGTGCTGTAGACTCCTACAATGAGCAGTTCTTC. Amino acid sequence: CASSAVDSYNEQFF.

The chain has TRBV20-1 and TRBJ1-2; 8 positions match TRBD1. The CDR3 is 14 residues long. J gave up 2 bases and V 6 bases, and 8 bases lay outside the gene matches. Per the germline V gene, CDR1 is DFQATT and CDR2 is SNEGSKA (reference sequence). The CDR3 DNA follows: TGCAGTGCCCTCCAGGGGGCATCGAACTATGGCTACACCTTC. Translation gives CSALQGASNYGYTF.

The V and J genes are TRBV2 and TRBJ2-7; D is perhaps TRBD2 (6 bases). V was pared by 5 bases and J by 3 bases, with 20 bases between. The CDR3 has 16 amino acids. CDR1 and CDR2 from the germline V gene are SNHLY and FYNNEI. The CDR3 sequence is CASSLGGLGGVYEQYF. The CDR3 DNA follows: TGTGCCAGCAGTCTGGGGGGACTTGGTGGGGTCTACGAGCAGTACTTC.

This clonotype turned up a few times. The chain recombines TRBV20-1 with TRBJ1-6, with unresolved D. CDR1 is DFQATT and CDR2 is SNEGSKA in the germline V gene (reference sequence). The CDR3 length is 16 residues. V was trimmed by 1 base and J by 7 bases, leaving 17 bases between them. The CDR3 is CSARGAAGLENSPLHF. CDR3 bases: TGCAGTGCTAGAGGGGCTGCGGGTCTGGAGAATTCACCCCTCCACTTT.

A note on this clonotype: One junction end disagrees with the germline gene, perhaps due to a read error. This chain links TRBV5-1 with TRBJ2-5; perhaps TRBD1 as D (5 bases). The CDR3 runs 14 residues. The V gene's germline CDR1 is SGHRS and CDR2 YFSETQ. The DNA for the CDR3 is TGCGTCAGCAGCTTCGGTCAGACAGCCTACGACCAGTACTTC. The encoded protein is CVSSFGQTAYDQYF.